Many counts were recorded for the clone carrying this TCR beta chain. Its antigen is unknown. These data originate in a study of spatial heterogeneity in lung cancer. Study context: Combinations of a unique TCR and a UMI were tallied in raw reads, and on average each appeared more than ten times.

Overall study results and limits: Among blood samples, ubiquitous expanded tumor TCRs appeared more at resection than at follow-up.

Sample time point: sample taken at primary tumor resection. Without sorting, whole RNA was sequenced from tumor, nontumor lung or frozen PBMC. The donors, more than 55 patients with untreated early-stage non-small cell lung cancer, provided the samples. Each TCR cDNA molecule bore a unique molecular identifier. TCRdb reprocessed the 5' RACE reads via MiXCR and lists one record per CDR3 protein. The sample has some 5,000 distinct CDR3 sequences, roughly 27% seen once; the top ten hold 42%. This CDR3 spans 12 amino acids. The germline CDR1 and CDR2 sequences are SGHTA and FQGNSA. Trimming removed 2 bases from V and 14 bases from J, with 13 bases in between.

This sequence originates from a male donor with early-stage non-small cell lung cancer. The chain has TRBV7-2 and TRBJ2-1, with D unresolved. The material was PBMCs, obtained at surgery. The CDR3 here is CASSLSYGEKFF. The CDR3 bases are TGTGCCAGCAGCTTATCGTATGGGGAAAAGTTCTTC.